This T cell receptor (beta chain) is drawn from a study of blood T cell repertoires in COVID-19. Study summary: The study drew acute and convalescent COVID-19 samples from the United States, Italy and Spain. T cells, B-cell-depleted T cells, or PBMCs supplied cDNA or gDNA.

Sequencing was performed with immunoSEQ multiplex PCR; in TCRdb, only in-frame clones are kept and a portion is missing. The sample carries fewer than 450,000 clones, approximately 88% recorded once. Recruited during active infection, patients (from Seattle) were subsequently followed longitudinally. CDR1 and CDR2 (germline): MNHNY, SVGAGI (reference sequence). This CDR3 contains 16 residues. Trimming cost V 9 bases and J 4 bases; bases outside gene matches: 15. This TCR was sampled from a woman aged 45-59 years with COVID-19, enrolled during active disease. The genes are TRBV6-6 and TRBJ2-1; TRBD2 agrees at 7 bases. The source material was peripheral blood. The CDR3 coding sequence is TGTGCCAGTTCGAGGGGAGGGCTCACAACTTACAATGAGCAGTTCTTC. It encodes CASSRGGLTTYNEQFF.